These 21 T cell receptor beta chains share one sample of origin, sequenced in a study of radiotherapy plus CTLA-4 blockade in lung cancer. Data came from immunoSEQ multiplex PCR; TCRdb stores just in-frame clones and leaves some out. Of 70,000 to 90,000 clones in the sample, around 86% were seen once. The input for sequencing was peripheral blood, taken from a patient treated with radiotherapy plus ipilimumab. The receptors stem from a human donor with non-small cell lung cancer who had stable disease on radiotherapy plus ipilimumab.

V is TRBV4-2 and J is TRBJ2-5; 9 bases map to TRBD2. Germline trimming cut 1 base from V and 3 bases from J; bases unmatched to any gene: 12. This CDR3 spans 18 amino acids. The V gene's germline CDR1 is LGHNA and CDR2 YNFKEQ. The CDR3 sequence: CASSQGTIGTSSEETQYF. The CDR3 DNA sequence: TGTGCCAGCAGCCAAGGCACCATTGGGACTAGCTCGGAAGAGACCCAGTACTTC.

V usage is TRBV16 and J usage is TRBJ1-2; 7 positions agree with TRBD1. The CDR3 contains 15 residues. V lost 1 base, J lost 3 bases, and 5 bases stayed unmatched. CDR1 KGHSY and CDR2 FQNENV come from the germline V gene. CDR3 amino acids: CASSQLQGIDYGYTF. DNA of the CDR3: TGTGCCAGCAGCCAATTACAGGGGATAGACTATGGCTACACCTTC.

The genes are TRBV27 and TRBJ2-2, with D possibly being TRBD1 (6 bases). CDR3 length: 15 residues. CDR1 is MNHEY, CDR2 SMNVEV, per germline (reference sequence). With 2 bases removed from V and 1 base from J, the gap between germline ends came to 8 bases. The CDR3 sequence is CASSLDRRNTGELFF. The CDR3 DNA reads TGTGCCAGCAGTTTAGACAGGAGGAACACCGGGGAGCTGTTTTTT.

The gene calls are TRBV4-2 and TRBJ2-6; D uncertain. V was cut by 4 bases and J by 8 bases, with 12 bases left in between. Germline V gene sequence: CDR1 LGHNA, CDR2 YNFKEQ. The CDR3 runs 14 residues. Here the CDR3 reads CASSPTPSTNVLTF. DNA for the CDR3: TGTGCCAGCAGCCCCACCCCCAGTACCAACGTCCTGACTTTC.

This sequence joins TRBV11-2 and TRBJ1-1; D gene uncertain. Germline V gene data show CDR1 as SGHAT and CDR2 as FQNNGV. The ends were cut back, 3 bases at V and 5 bases at J, with 13 bases in the middle. The CDR3 has 14 amino acids. The CDR3 nucleotides are TGTGCCAGCAGCTTCTGGACTCAGACTACTGAAGCTTTCTTT. This translates into CASSFWTQTTEAFF.

This chain connects TRBV6-6 to TRBJ1-1; D is perhaps TRBD1 (5 bases). From germline, CDR1 is MNHNY and CDR2 SVGAGI (reference sequence). The ends were cut back, 9 bases at V and 6 bases at J, with 14 bases in the middle. CDR3 length equals 12 residues. The CDR3 coding sequence is TGTGCCAGTTGGGGCAGGGTCCCTGAAGCTTTCTTT. Protein product: CASWGRVPEAFF.

The chain links TRBV28 to TRBJ1-4; TRBD1 agrees at 7 bases. CDR3 length: 14 residues. Germline V gene lookup returns CDR1 MDHEN and CDR2 SYDVKM. J lost 2 bases, V lost 5 bases, and 2 bases had no gene match. DNA for the CDR3: TGTGCCAGCAGTGCGACAGGGACTAATGAAAAACTGTTTTTT. Translating gives CASSATGTNEKLFF.

The chain uses TRBV29-1 and TRBJ1-5; possibly TRBD1 for D (5 bases). From germline, CDR1 is SQVTM and CDR2 ANQGSEA. The CDR3 consists of 14 residues. Trimming shortened V by 8 bases and J by 5 bases, and 19 bases separated the two germline ends. The CDR3 bases are TGCAGCTCACGGACGGGCAGGGCCCATCAGCCCCAGCATTTT. It codes for CSSRTGRAHQPQHF.

The CDR3 loop is CASLKTSGVETQYF. Here the CDR3 DNA reads TGTGCCAGCCTAAAAACGTCAGGGGTGGAGACCCAGTACTTC. The rearrangement joins TRBV2 to TRBJ2-5, with a possible D match to TRBD1 (6 bases). V was trimmed by 8 bases and J by 5 bases, leaving 18 bases between them. The CDR3 contains 14 residues. Germline CDR1 is SNHLY and CDR2 is FYNNEI.

CDR3 DNA: TGCGCCAGCAGCTCCGCCGTATTTAATGAAAAACTGTTTTTT. It codes for CASSSAVFNEKLFF. V and J are TRBV5-1 and TRBJ1-4; D unresolved. V shed 3 bases and J shed 4 bases, with 10 bases lying between them. The germline V gene encodes CDR1 SGHRS and CDR2 YFSETQ. The CDR3 sequence is 14 residues long.

V and J are TRBV6-5 and TRBJ1-6, with D possibly being TRBD1 (6 bases). Trimming left V 5 bases short and J 3 bases short, with 11 bases between. Germline CDR1 is MNHEY and CDR2 is SVGAGI. The CDR3 is made up of 15 amino acids. The DNA for the CDR3 is TGTGCCAGCAGTCGAGGACAGCGCTATAATTCACCCCTCCACTTT. This sequence encodes CASSRGQRYNSPLHF.

CDR3 bases: TGTGCCAGCGGGAGGGGCAGGGTAGAGAACACTGAAGCTTTCTTT. Residues: CASGRGRVENTEAFF. The chain combines TRBV7-3 with TRBJ1-1, with TRBD1 as a possible D gene (5 bases). Germline loops: CDR1 SGHTA, CDR2 FQGTGA. The ends were cut back, 8 bases at V and 1 base at J, with 17 bases in the middle. The CDR3 runs to 15 residues.

In DNA, the CDR3 is TGTGCCAGCAGTCCACACGGAGCGGGAGTCTACAATGAGCAGTTCTTC. Protein sequence: CASSPHGAGVYNEQFF. This chain connects TRBV28 to TRBJ2-1; 8 positions match TRBD2. The ends lost 5 bases at V and 3 bases at J; junction bases unmatched: 9. Per germline, CDR1 MDHEN and CDR2 SYDVKM. The CDR3 is made up of 16 amino acids.

This clone was observed a handful of times. The chain couples TRBV6-4 to TRBJ2-7; no clear D. The V and J ends lost 4 bases and 2 bases respectively, with 9 bases between them. Germline assignment: CDR1 MRHNA and CDR2 SNTAGT. This CDR3 spans 13 amino acids. CDR3 coding DNA: TGTGCCAGCAGTGCACTTAAGCCCTACGAGCAGTACTTC. This encodes CASSALKPYEQYF.

V usage is TRBV5-1 and J usage is TRBJ2-1; tentatively, D is TRBD1 (7 bases). This CDR3 is built from 15 residues. Trimming shortened V by 6 bases and J by 2 bases, and 15 bases separated the two germline ends. Per germline, CDR1 SGHRS and CDR2 YFSETQ. The CDR3 sequence: CASNPAGQPYNEQFF. The CDR3 bases are TGCGCCAGCAACCCGGCGGGACAGCCCTACAATGAGCAGTTCTTC.

The V gene is TRBV4-1, the J gene TRBJ2-3; 10 nucleotides line up with TRBD2. There are 15 residues in the CDR3. V was clipped by 2 bases and J by 2 bases; unmatched bases: 1. Germline V lookup: CDR1 MGHRA, CDR2 YSYEKL. CDR3 DNA: TGCGCCAGCAGCCAACTAGCGGGGGCCACAGATACGCAGTATTTT. Amino acid sequence: CASSQLAGATDTQYF.

The chain uses TRBV25-1 and TRBJ2-5; D ambiguous. V lost 3 bases, J lost 2 bases, and 16 bases lay in between. Germline values: CDR1 MGHDK, CDR2 SYGVNS. This CDR3 has 16 amino acids. CDR3 amino acids: CASSDPPVGRQETQYF. DNA of the CDR3: TGTGCCAGCAGTGATCCCCCCGTAGGGCGACAAGAGACCCAGTACTTC. The entire variable domain, with the rest obtained from reference TRBV25-1 and TRBJ2-5, is as follows: EADIYQTPRYLVIGTGKKITLECSQTMGHDKMYWYQQDPGMELHLIHYSYGVNSTEKGDLSSESTVSRIRTEHFPLTLESARPSHTSQYLCASSDPPVGRQETQYFGPGTRLLVL.

This clone came up once. The V and J genes are TRBV11-2 and TRBJ2-1, with D perhaps given as TRBD1 or TRBD2 (6 bases each). The V end lost 1 base, the J end lost 7 bases, and 17 bases lay between the germline ends. Germline values: CDR1 SGHAT, CDR2 FQNNGV. This CDR3 has 16 residues. This CDR3 reads CASSLAGAGKNNEQFF. The DNA of the CDR3 is TGTGCCAGCAGCTTAGCGGGGGCAGGGAAGAATAATGAGCAGTTCTTC.

V and J are TRBV19 and TRBJ2-7; TRBD1 agrees at 7 bases. Germline V lookup: CDR1 LNHDA, CDR2 SQIVND (reference sequence). V trimming: 4 bases; J trimming: 4 bases; junction bases outside the gene matches: 16. The CDR3 length is 17 residues. The CDR3 loop is CASSTALTGVRGYEQYF. The CDR3 nucleotides are TGTGCCAGTAGTACGGCCCTCACAGGGGTCCGGGGATACGAGCAGTACTTC.

The chain joins TRBV27 to TRBJ2-3; D is uncertain. V lost 6 bases to trimming and J lost 0 bases, with 7 bases between them. CDR1 and CDR2 (germline): MNHEY, SMNVEV (reference sequence). The CDR3 runs to 13 residues. The DNA for the CDR3 is TGTGCCAGCAGACCTGAGAGCACAGATACGCAGTATTTT. Its translation: CASRPESTDTQYF.

The sample holds a few counts of this clone. J is TRBJ2-1 and V is TRBV6-1; 8 positions agree with TRBD1. Unmatched junction bases numbered 10, after V lost 3 bases and J lost 12 bases. Germline CDR1 and CDR2: MNHNS and SASEGT. The CDR3 is 14 residues long. The CDR3 spells CASSESSQGARQFF. The CDR3 coding sequence is TGTGCCAGCAGTGAGTCTTCTCAGGGGGCTAGGCAGTTCTTC.